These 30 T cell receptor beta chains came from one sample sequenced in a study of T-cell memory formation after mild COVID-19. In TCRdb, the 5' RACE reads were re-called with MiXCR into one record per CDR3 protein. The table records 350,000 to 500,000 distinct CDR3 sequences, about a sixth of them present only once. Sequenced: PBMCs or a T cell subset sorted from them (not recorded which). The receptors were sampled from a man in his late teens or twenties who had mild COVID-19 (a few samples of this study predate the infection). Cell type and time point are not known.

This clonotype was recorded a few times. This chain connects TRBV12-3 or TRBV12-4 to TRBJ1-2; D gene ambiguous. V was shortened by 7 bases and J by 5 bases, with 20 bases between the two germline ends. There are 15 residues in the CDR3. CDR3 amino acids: CASTLWISNSYGYTF. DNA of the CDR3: TGTGCCAGCACCCTCTGGATCAGCAATTCATATGGCTACACCTTC.

CDR3 sequence: CASRLTGTQETQYF. CDR3 DNA: TGTGCCAGCAGACTCACAGGGACTCAAGAGACCCAGTACTTC. The rearrangement joins TRBV7-2 to TRBJ2-5; D may match TRBD1 or TRBD2 (6 bases each). This CDR3 contains 14 residues. The ends were cut back, 6 bases at V and 2 bases at J, with 13 bases in the middle. Germline V CDR1 and CDR2: SGHTA, FQGNSA.

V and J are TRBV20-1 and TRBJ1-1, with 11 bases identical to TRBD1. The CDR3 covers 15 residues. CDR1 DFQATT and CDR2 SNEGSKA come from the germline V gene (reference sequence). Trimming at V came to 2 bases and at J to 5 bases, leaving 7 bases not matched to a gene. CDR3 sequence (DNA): TGCAGTGCTAGAACCCCGGGACAGGGGGAGACTGAAGCTTTCTTT. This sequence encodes CSARTPGQGETEAFF.

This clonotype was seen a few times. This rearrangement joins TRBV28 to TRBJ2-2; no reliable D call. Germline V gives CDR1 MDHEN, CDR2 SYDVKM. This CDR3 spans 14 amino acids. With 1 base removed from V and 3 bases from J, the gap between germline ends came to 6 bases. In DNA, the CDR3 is TGTGCCAGCAGTTTATCCCTGGACACCGGGGAGCTGTTTTTT. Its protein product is CASSLSLDTGELFF.

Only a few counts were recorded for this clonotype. In DNA, the CDR3 is TGCAGCGTTGCGGAGGGACCAAGCTCTGGAAACACCATATATTTT. The encoded protein is CSVAEGPSSGNTIYF. The chain carries TRBV29-1 and TRBJ1-3; D perhaps matches TRBD1 (5 bases). From germline, CDR1 is SQVTM and CDR2 ANQGSEA. V dropped 4 bases and J dropped 0 bases, with 13 bases sitting between them. CDR3 size: 15 residues.

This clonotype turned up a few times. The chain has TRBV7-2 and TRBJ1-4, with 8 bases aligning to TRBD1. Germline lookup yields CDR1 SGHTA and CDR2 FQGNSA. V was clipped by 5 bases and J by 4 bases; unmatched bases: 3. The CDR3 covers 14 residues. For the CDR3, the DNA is TGTGCCAGCAGCCGGACAGGGTTTAATGAAAAACTGTTTTTT. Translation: CASSRTGFNEKLFF.

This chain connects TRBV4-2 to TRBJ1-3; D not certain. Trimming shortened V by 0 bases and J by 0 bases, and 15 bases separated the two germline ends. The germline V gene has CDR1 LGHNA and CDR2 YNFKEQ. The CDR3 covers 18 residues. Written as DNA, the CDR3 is TGTGCCAGCAGCCAAGAAACTTCGATCTGGGACTCTGGAAACACCATATATTTT. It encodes CASSQETSIWDSGNTIYF.

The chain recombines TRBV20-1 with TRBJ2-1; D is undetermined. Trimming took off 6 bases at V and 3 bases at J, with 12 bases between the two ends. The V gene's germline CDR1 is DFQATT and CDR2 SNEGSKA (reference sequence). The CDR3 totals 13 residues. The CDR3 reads CSARTVNYNEQFF. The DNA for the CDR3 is TGCAGTGCCCGGACCGTAAACTACAATGAGCAGTTCTTC.

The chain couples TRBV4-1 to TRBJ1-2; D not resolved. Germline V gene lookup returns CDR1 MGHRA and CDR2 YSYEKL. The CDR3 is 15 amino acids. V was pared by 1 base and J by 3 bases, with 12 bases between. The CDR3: CASSQAVAAYYGYTF. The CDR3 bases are TGCGCCAGCAGCCAAGCGGTGGCGGCCTACTATGGCTACACCTTC.

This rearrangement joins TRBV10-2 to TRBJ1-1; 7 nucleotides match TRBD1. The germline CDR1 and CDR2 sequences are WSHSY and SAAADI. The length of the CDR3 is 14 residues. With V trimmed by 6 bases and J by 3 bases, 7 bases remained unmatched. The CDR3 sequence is CASSKGAVYTEAFF. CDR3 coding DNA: TGCGCCAGCAGCAAGGGGGCGGTGTACACTGAAGCTTTCTTT.

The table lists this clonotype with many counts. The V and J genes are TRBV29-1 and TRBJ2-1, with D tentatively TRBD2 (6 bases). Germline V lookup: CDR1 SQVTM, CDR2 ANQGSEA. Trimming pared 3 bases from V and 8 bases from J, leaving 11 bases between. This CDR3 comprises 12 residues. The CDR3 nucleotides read TGCAGCGTTGAGGAGAGGGACTATGAGCAGTTCTTC. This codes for CSVEERDYEQFF.

As DNA, the CDR3 is TGTGCCAGCAGCAGTACCGACAGGTTACCTTCGAACGAGCAGTACTTC. Translated, it gives CASSSTDRLPSNEQYF. The gene calls are TRBV7-9 and TRBJ2-7; TRBD1 is a possible D gene (6 bases). The V end lost 5 bases, the J end lost 5 bases, and 22 bases lay between the germline ends. CDR3 size: 16 residues. The V gene's germline CDR1 is SEHNR and CDR2 FQNEAQ (reference sequence).

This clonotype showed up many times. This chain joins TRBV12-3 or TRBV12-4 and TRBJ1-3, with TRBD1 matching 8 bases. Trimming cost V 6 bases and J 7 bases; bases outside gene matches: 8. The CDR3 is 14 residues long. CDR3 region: CASSLTGASNTIYF. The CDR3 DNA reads TGTGCCAGCAGCCTGACAGGGGCAAGTAACACCATATATTTT.

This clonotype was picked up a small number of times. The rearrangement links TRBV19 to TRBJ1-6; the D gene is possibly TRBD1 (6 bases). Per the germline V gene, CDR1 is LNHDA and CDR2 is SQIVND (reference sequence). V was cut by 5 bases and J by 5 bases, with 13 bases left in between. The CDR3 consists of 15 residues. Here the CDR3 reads CASSLRGGDNSPLHF. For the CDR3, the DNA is TGTGCCAGTAGTCTCCGCGGGGGCGATAATTCACCCCTCCACTTT.

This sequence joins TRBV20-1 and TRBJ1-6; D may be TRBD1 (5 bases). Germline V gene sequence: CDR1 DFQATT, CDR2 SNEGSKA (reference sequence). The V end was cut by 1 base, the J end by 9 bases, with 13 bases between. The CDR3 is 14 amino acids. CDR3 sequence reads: CSARVTGVGSPLHF. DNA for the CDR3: TGCAGTGCTAGAGTGACGGGGGTCGGTTCACCCCTCCACTTT.

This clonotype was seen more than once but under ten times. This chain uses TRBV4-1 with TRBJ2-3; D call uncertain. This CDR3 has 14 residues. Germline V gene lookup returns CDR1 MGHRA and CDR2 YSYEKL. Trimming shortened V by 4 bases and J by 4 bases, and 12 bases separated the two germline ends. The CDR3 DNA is TGCGCCAGCAGCCCCCTGAGCCGATCAGATACGCAGTATTTT. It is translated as CASSPLSRSDTQYF.

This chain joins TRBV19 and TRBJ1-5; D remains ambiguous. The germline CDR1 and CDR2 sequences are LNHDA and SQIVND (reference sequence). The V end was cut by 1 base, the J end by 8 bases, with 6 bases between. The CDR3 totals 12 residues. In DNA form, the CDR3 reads TGTGCCAGTAGTATAGGATGGAAGCCCCAGCATTTT. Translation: CASSIGWKPQHF. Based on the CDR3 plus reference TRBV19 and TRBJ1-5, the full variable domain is DGGITQSPKYLFRKEGQNVTLSCEQNLNHDAMYWYRQDPGQGLRLIYYSQIVNDFQKGDIAEGYSVSREKKESFPLTVTSAQKNPTAFYLCASSIGWKPQHFGDGTRLSIL.

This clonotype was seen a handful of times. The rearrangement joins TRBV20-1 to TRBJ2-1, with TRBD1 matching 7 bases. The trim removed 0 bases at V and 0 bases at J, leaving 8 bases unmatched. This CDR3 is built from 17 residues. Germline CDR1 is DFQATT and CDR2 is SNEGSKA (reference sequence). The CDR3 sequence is CSARDRTGVISYNEQFF. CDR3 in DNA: TGCAGTGCTAGAGATCGTACAGGGGTGATCTCCTACAATGAGCAGTTCTTC.

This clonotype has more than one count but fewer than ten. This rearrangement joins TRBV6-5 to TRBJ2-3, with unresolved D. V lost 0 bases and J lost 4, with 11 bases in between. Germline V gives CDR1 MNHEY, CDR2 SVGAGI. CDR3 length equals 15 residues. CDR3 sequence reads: CASSYSQLAADTQYF. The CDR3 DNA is TGTGCCAGCAGTTACTCGCAGTTGGCGGCAGATACGCAGTATTTT.

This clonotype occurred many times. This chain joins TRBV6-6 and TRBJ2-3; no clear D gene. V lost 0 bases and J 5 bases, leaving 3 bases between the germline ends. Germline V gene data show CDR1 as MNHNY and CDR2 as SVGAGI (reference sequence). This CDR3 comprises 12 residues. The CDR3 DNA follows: TGTGCCAGCAGTTACTCCGTAGATACGCAGTATTTT. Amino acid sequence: CASSYSVDTQYF.

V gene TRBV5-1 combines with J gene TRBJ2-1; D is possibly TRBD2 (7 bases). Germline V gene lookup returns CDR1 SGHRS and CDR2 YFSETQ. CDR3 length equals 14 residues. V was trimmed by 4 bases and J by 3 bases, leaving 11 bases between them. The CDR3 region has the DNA TGCGCCAGCAGCCCCGGGGGGCTCTACAATGAGCAGTTCTTC. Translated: CASSPGGLYNEQFF.

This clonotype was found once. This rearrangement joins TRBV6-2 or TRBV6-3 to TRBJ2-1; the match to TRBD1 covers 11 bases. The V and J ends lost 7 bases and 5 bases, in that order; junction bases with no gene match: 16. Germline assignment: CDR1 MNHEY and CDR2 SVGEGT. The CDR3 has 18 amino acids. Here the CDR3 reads CASKAVRRDRGMDNEQFF. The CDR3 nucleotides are TGTGCCAGCAAAGCCGTTCGCCGGGACAGGGGGATGGACAATGAGCAGTTCTTC.

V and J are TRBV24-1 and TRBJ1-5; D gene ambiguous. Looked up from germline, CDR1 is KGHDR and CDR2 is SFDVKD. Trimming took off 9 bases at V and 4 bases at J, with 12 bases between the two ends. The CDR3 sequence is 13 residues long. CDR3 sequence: CATSMADNQPQHF. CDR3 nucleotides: TGTGCCACCTCGATGGCGGATAATCAGCCCCAGCATTTT.

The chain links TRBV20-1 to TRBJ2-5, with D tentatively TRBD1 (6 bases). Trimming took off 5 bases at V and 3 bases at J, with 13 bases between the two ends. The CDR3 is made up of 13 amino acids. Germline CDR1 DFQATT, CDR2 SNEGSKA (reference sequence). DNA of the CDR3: TGCAGTGCTTTCCACAGGGCTGAAGAGACCCAGTACTTC. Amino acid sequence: CSAFHRAEETQYF.

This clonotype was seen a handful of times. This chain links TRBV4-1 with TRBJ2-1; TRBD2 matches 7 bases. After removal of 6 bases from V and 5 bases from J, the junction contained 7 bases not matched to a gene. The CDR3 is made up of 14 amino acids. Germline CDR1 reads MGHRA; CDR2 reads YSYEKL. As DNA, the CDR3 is TGCGCCAGCAGGGGACTATTCGGGCACAATGAGCAGTTCTTC. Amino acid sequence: CASRGLFGHNEQFF.

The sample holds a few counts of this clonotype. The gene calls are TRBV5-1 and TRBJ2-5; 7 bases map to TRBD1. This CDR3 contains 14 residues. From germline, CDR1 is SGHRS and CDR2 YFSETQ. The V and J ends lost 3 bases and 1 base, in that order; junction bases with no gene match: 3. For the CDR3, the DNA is TGCGCCAGCAGCTCGGGACAGCTCCAAGAGACCCAGTACTTC. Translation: CASSSGQLQETQYF.

CDR3 region: CASTSGQGVYEQYV. CDR3 nucleotide sequence: TGTGCCAGCACCTCCGGACAGGGAGTCTACGAGCAGTACGTC. The V gene is TRBV2, the J gene TRBJ2-7; TRBD1 agrees at 8 bases. This CDR3 contains 14 residues. V lost 7 bases and J lost 3; bases outside the gene matches: 8. Germline lookup yields CDR1 SNHLY and CDR2 FYNNEI.

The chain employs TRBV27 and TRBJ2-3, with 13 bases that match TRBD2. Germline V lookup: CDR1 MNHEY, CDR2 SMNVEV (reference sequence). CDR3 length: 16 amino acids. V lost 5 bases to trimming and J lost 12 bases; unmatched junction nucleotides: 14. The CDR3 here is CASSPGLAGTTGAQYF. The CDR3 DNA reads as TGTGCCAGCAGTCCGGGACTAGCGGGGACAACGGGGGCACAGTATTTT.

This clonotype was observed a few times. The CDR3: CASSGQPLGRYNEQFF. CDR3 in DNA: TGTGCCAGCAGCGGACAGCCCCTGGGAAGATACAATGAGCAGTTCTTC. V and J are TRBV9 and TRBJ2-1, with D perhaps TRBD1 (5 bases). Trimming pared 3 bases from V and 4 bases from J, leaving 17 bases between. Germline values: CDR1 SGDLS, CDR2 YYNGEE. The CDR3 consists of 16 residues. Complete variable domain (other parts from reference TRBV9 and TRBJ2-1): DSGVTQTPKHLITATGQRVTLRCSPRSGDLSVYWYQQSLDQGLQFLIQYYNGEERAKGNILERFSAQQFPDLHSELNLSSLELGDSALYFCASSGQPLGRYNEQFFGPGTRLTVL.

For the CDR3, the DNA is TGTGCCAGCAGTTACTTTAACGGCGAGCTGTTTTTT. Residues: CASSYFNGELFF. The chain couples TRBV6-5 to TRBJ2-2; D is ambiguous. The CDR3 is 12 residues long. V was pared by 1 base and J by 11 bases, with 8 bases between. Germline V lookup: CDR1 MNHEY, CDR2 SVGAGI.